Sequencing of this TCR beta chain was carried out in a study of blood T cells in healthy people across ages. Sample-barcoded 5' priming and a J-beta primer mix drove a second PCR of roughly 6 to 12 cycles. A single record per CDR3 protein comes from TCRdb applying MiXCR to the 5' RACE reads. This repertoire shows roughly 1.9 million distinct CDR3 sequences, 39% found once; its top ten account for 20% to 25%. Germline V lookup: CDR1 SNHLY, CDR2 FYNNEI. The CDR3 has 15 amino acids. V was pared by 7 bases and J by 4 bases, with 20 bases between. This clonotype originated in a human donor in good health. The sequenced sample was blood. The chain has TRBV2 and TRBJ2-7; maybe TRBD2 (6 bases). CDR3 sequence: CASTSGLTHGYEQYF. The CDR3 DNA reads as TGTGCCAGCACCTCGGGACTGACTCATGGATACGAGCAGTACTTC. Supplemented by reference TRBV2 and TRBJ2-7, the full variable domain reads EPEVTQTPSHQVTQMGQEVILRCVPISNHLYFYWYRQILGQKVEFLVSFYNNEISEKSEIFDDQFSVERPDGSNFTLKIRSTKLEDSAMYFCASTSGLTHGYEQYFGPGTRLTVT.